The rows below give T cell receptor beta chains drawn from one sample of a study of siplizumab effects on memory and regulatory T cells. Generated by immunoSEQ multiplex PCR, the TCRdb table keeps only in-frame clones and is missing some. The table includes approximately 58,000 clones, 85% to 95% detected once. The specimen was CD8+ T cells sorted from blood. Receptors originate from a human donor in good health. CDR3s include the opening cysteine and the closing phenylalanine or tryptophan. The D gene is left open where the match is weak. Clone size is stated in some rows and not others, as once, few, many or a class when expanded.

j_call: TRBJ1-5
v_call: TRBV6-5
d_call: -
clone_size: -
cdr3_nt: TGTGCCAGCAGTTACTCTGGCGCCAGTAATCAGCCCCAGCATTTT
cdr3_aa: CASSYSGASNQPQHF

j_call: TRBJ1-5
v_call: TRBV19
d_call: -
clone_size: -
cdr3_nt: TGTGCCAGTAGTTCCCTGGACAGTGAATATCAGCCCCAGCATTTT
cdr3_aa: CASSSLDSEYQPQHF

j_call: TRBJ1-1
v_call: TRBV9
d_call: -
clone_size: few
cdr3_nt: TGTGCCAGCAGCGTAGAGGTGGAGGACACTGAAGCTTTCTTT
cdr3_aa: CASSVEVEDTEAFF

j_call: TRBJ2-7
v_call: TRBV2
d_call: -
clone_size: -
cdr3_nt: TGTGCCAGCAGTGGGGGGACACGGATATACTTC
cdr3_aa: CASSGGTRIYF

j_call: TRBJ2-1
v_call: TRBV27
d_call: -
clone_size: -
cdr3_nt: TGTGCCAGCAGATTAGGCAGGGGCAACAATGAGCAGTTCTTC
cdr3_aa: CASRLGRGNNEQFF

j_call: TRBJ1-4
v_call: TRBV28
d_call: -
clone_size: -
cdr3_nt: TGTGCCAGCAGCCACTATTTGAAGGGGAGTAATGAAAAACTGTTTTTT
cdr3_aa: CASSHYLKGSNEKLFF

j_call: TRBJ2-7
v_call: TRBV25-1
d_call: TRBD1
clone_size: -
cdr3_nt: TGTGCCAGCACATGGACAGGGGCGGAACAGTACTTC
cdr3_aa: CASTWTGAEQYF

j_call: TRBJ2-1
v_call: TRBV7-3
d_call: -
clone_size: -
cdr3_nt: TGTGCCAGCAGCATCGGGACACACTACAATGAGCAGTTCTTC
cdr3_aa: CASSIGTHYNEQFF

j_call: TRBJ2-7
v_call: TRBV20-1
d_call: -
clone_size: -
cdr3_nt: TGCAGTGCCCCCGTAGGGTACGAGCAGTACTTC
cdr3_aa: CSAPVGYEQYF

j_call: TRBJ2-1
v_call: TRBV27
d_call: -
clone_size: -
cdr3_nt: TGTGCCAGCAGTCTAGGGACGACTGTCAATGAGCAGTTCTTC
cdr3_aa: CASSLGTTVNEQFF

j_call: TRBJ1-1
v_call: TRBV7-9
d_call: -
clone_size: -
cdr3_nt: TGTGCCAGCAGCTTAGGATGGGGCCCGGGCACTGAAGCTTTCTTT
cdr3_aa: CASSLGWGPGTEAFF

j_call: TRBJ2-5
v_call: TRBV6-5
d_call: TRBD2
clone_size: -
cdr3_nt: TGTGCCAGCAGCCTCGGGACTAGCGGGAGCGAGACCCAGTACTTC
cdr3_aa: CASSLGTSGSETQYF

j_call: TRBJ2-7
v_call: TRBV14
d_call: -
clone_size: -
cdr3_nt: TGTGCCAGCAGCTCCCACGCCTCCTACGAGCAGTACTTC
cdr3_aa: CASSSHASYEQYF

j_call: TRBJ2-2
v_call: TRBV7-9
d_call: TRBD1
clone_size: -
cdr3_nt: TGTGCCAGCAGCTCTGGAACAGGGGGTAGCACCGGGGAGCTGTTTTTT
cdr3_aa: CASSSGTGGSTGELFF

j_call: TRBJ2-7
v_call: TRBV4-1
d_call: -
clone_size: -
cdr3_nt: TGCGCCAGCAGCCAAACAACCGGGAAGACCTACGAGCAGTACTTC
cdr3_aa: CASSQTTGKTYEQYF

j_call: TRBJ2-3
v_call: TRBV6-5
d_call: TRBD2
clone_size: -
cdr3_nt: TGTGCCAGCAGTTACTGGCGGGCGGGAGGCACAGATACGCAGTATTTT
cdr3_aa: CASSYWRAGGTDTQYF

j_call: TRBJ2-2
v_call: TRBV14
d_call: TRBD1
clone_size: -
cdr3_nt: TGTGCCAGCAGCCCAGGGGGCACCGGGGAGCTGTTTTTT
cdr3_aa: CASSPGGTGELFF

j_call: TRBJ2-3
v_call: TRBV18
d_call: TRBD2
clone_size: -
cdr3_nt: TGTGCCAGCTCATCAGCGGGAGGAACAACTTTAGATACGCAGTATTTT
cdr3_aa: CASSSAGGTTLDTQYF

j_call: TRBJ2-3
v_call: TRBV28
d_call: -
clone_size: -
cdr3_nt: TGTGCCAGCAGTCTGCTGGTGGCAGATACGCAGTATTTT
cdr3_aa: CASSLLVADTQYF

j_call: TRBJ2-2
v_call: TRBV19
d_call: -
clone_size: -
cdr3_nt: TGTGCCAGTAGTATAGAGGGCGGAGCGGCCACCGGGGAGCTGTTTTTT
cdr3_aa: CASSIEGGAATGELFF

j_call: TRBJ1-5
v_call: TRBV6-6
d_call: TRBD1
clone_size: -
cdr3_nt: TGTGCCAGCAGTTACGGGACAGGGAATCAGCCCCAGCATTTT
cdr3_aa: CASSYGTGNQPQHF

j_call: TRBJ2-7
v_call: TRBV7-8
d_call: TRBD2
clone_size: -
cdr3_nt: TGTGCCAGCAGCTTAGCGGGAGGGGCGTCCTACGAGCAGTACTTC
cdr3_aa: CASSLAGGASYEQYF

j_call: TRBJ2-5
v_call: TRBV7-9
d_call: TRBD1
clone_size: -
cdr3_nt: TGTGCCAGCAGCTTAAACGGTGGGACAGGGGAAGAGACCCAGTACTTC
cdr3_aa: CASSLNGGTGEETQYF

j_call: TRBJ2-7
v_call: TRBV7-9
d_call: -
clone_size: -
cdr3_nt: TGTGCCAGCAGCTTTACCTCGGGGGAGCAGTACTTC
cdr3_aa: CASSFTSGEQYF

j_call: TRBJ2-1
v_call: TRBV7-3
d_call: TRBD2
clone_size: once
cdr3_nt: TGTGCCAGCAGCTTAGGGCCAGGCCTAGCGGGAAATGAGCAGTTCTTC
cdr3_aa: CASSLGPGLAGNEQFF

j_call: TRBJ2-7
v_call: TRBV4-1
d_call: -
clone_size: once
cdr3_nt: TGCGCCAGCAGCCAAGAACTGAGGGGCTCCTACGAGCAGTACTTC
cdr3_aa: CASSQELRGSYEQYF

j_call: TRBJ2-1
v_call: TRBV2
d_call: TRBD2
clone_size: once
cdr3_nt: TGTGCCAGCAGTGTCGGGAGGCCAACCGTCAATGAGCAGTTCTTC
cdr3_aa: CASSVGRPTVNEQFF

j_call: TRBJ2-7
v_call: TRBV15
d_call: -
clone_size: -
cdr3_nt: TGTGCCACCAGCAGAGATGGGGACCCGCCCTACGAGCAGTACTTC
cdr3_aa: CATSRDGDPPYEQYF

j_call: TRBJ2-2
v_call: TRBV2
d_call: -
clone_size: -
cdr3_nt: TGTGCCAGCAGTGATCTCTTCACCGGGGAGCTGTTTTTT
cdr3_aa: CASSDLFTGELFF

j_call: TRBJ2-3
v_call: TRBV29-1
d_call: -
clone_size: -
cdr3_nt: TGCAGCGTTGAAGGGTGGGGAGGCACAGATACGCAGTATTTT
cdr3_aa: CSVEGWGGTDTQYF

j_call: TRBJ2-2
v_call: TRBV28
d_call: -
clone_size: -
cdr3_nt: TGTGCCAGCAGTGACAACACCGGGGAGCTGTTTTTT
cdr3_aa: CASSDNTGELFF

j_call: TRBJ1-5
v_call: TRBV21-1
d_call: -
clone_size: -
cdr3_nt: TGTGCCAGCAGCGCCTCCGGGACAGGGCTAAAAAACGGACAGCCCCAGCATTTT
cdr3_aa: CASSASGTGLKNGQPQHF

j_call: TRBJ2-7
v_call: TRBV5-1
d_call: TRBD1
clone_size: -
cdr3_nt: TGCGCCAGCAGCCTACTACCGGGACAGGGTTCCTACGAGCAGTACTTC
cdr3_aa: CASSLLPGQGSYEQYF

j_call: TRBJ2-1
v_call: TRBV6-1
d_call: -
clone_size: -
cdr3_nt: TGTGCCAGCAGTGATCAGGGCAGCGCCTACAATGAGCAGTTCTTC
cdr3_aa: CASSDQGSAYNEQFF

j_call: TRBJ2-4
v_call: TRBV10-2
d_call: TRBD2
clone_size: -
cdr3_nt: TGCGCCAGCAGTGAGGTGGGAGGGCCTGTTATGGCCAAAAACATTCAGTACTTC
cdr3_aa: CASSEVGGPVMAKNIQYF

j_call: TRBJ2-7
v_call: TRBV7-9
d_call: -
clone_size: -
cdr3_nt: TGTGCCAGCAGCTTAGGAGCCTACGAGCAGTACTTC
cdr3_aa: CASSLGAYEQYF

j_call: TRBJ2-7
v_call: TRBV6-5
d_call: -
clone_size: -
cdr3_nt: TGTGCCAGCAAAACAGGGAATTCAAACGAGCAGTACTTC
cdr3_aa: CASKTGNSNEQYF

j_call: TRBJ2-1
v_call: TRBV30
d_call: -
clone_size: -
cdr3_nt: TGTGCCTGGAGTGTAAGCGGGAATGAGCAGTTCTTC
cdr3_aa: CAWSVSGNEQFF

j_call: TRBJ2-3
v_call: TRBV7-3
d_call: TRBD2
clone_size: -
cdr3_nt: TGTGCCAGCAGCTTAACCGTTCACTCGGCGGGAGAGGCAGATACGCAGTATTTT
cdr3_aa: CASSLTVHSAGEADTQYF

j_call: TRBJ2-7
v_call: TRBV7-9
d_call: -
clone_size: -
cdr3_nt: TGTGCCAGCAGCTCGGGTGGGGAGCAGTACTTC
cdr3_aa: CASSSGGEQYF

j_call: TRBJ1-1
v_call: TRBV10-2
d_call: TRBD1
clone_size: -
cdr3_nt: TGCGCCAGCAAGGGGACAGAGAACACTGAAGCTTTCTTT
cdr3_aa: CASKGTENTEAFF

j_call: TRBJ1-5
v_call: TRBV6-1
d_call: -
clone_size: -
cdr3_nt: TGTGCCAGCAGTGAAGTGGAGAGCAATCAGCCCCAGCATTTT
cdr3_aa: CASSEVESNQPQHF

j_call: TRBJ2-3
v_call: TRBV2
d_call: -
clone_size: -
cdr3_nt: TGTGCCATCCCTGGAGAAGGGGCCAACACAGATACGCAGTATTTT
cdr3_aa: CAIPGEGANTDTQYF

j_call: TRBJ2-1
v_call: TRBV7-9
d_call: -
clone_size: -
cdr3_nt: TGTGCCAGCAGCTTAGGGCTTGAGGAGCAGTTCTTC
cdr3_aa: CASSLGLEEQFF

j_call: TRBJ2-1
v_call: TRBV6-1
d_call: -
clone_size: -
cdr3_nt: TGTGCCAGCAGTGAAAGGCTGAGCTCCTACAATGAGCAGTTCTTC
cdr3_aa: CASSERLSSYNEQFF

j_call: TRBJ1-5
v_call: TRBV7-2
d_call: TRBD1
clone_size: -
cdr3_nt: TGTGCCAGCAGCCCCGCGAGGGACAGCATCAATCAGCCCCAGCATTTT
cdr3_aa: CASSPARDSINQPQHF

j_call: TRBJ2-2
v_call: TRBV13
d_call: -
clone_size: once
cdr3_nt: TGTGCCAGCAGCGCCCGGACGGACACCGGGGAGCTGTTTTTT
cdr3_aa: CASSARTDTGELFF